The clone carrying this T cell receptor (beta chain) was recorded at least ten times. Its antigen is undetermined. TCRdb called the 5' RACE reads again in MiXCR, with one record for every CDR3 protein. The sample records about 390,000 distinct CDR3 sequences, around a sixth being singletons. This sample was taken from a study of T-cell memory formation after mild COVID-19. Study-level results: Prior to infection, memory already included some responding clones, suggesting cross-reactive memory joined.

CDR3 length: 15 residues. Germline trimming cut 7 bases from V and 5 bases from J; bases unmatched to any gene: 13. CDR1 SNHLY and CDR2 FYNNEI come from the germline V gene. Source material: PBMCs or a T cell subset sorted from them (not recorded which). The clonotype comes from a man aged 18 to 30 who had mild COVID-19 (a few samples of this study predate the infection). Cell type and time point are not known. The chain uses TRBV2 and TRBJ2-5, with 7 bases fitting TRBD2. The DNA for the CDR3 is TGTGCCAGCACCTGGGAGACGGCGGGGGTGGAGACCCAGTACTTC. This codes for CASTWETAGVETQYF.